A selection of T cell receptor beta chains follows, all from one sample in a study of cytomegalovirus exposure and HLA in healthy donors. Only in-frame clones appear in the TCRdb table, and some are missing; sequencing was by immunoSEQ multiplex PCR. The sample includes 130,000 to 150,000 clones, 75% to 80% seen only once; the top ten take 2.5% to 3.5%. Sample: PBMCs. The receptors come from a man aged 40-55 years in good health and CMV-seropositive. Each CDR3 is given with its conserved first and last residue. D genes are given only for firm matches. The size field is filled for only some rows; it gives once, few, many or a size class.

D: NA
size: NA
V: TRBV13
J: TRBJ2-5
DNA: TGTGCCAGCAGCTTAGGGGCAGGGTTTGAGGAGACCCAGTACTTC
CDR3: CASSLGAGFEETQYF

D: TRBD1
size: NA
V: TRBV6-5
J: TRBJ1-2
DNA: TGTGCCAGCAGTACGACAGGGAACGGCTACACCTTC
CDR3: CASSTTGNGYTF

D: NA
size: NA
V: TRBV4-2
J: TRBJ1-2
DNA: TGTGCCAGCAGCCAAGATCAACAGTATGGCTACACCTTC
CDR3: CASSQDQQYGYTF

D: NA
size: NA
V: TRBV23-1
J: TRBJ2-3
DNA: TGCCCCAGCAGTCAAGTAAGTACTTCAGGGAAAGATACGCAGTATTTT
CDR3: CPSSQVSTSGKDTQYF

D: TRBD1
size: NA
V: TRBV11-3
J: TRBJ2-2
DNA: TGTGCCAGCAGCTTAGATAGGCCGGGACAGGCTTCGAACACCGGGGAGCTGTTTTTT
CDR3: CASSLDRPGQASNTGELFF

D: NA
size: NA
V: TRBV29-1
J: TRBJ2-3
DNA: TGCAGCGTTGGGCGGGGCGCCGAAGATACGCAGTATTTT
CDR3: CSVGRGAEDTQYF

D: NA
size: NA
V: TRBV23-1
J: TRBJ2-7
DNA: TGCGCCAGCAGTCAAATACCCAGGGTCTATAGGGAGCAGTACTTC
CDR3: CASSQIPRVYREQYF

D: NA
size: NA
V: TRBV19
J: TRBJ2-2
DNA: TGTGCCAGTAGGGCCCTGAACACCGGGGAGCTGTTTTTT
CDR3: CASRALNTGELFF

D: NA
size: NA
V: TRBV9
J: TRBJ2-2
DNA: TGTGCCAGCAGAGCCGGGACTCCGAACACCGGGGAGCTGTTTTTT
CDR3: CASRAGTPNTGELFF

D: NA
size: NA
V: TRBV7-9
J: TRBJ1-2
DNA: TGTGCCAGCAGCTATCCTGGCCCCTTCAATGGCTACACCTTC
CDR3: CASSYPGPFNGYTF

D: TRBD2
size: few
V: TRBV5-1
J: TRBJ2-1
DNA: TGCGCCAGCAGCCTCGGGGGGGGTAGGTATGAGCAGTTCTTC
CDR3: CASSLGGGRYEQFF

D: TRBD2
size: NA
V: TRBV6-5
J: TRBJ2-7
DNA: TGTGCCAGCAGTTACGCGGGAGGCCGATCCTACGAGCAGTACTTC
CDR3: CASSYAGGRSYEQYF

D: TRBD2
size: NA
V: TRBV11-1
J: TRBJ2-7
DNA: TGTGCCAGCAGCTGGCGGACTAGCGGCGAGCAGTACTTC
CDR3: CASSWRTSGEQYF

D: NA
size: NA
V: TRBV5-6
J: TRBJ2-5
DNA: TGTGCCAGCAGCCCCGGCAGGGTAGAGACCCAGTACTTC
CDR3: CASSPGRVETQYF

D: NA
size: NA
V: TRBV18
J: TRBJ1-1
DNA: TGTGCCAGCTCCCAGAGACACCTGAACACTGAAGCTTTCTTT
CDR3: CASSQRHLNTEAFF

D: NA
size: NA
V: TRBV5-1
J: TRBJ2-7
DNA: TGCGCCAGCAGCTTGAACGGGGGAAACTACGAGCAGTACTTC
CDR3: CASSLNGGNYEQYF

D: TRBD2
size: NA
V: TRBV4-1
J: TRBJ2-3
DNA: TGCGCCAGCAGCCAAGAAGGACTAGCGGGAGCAGATACGCAGTATTTT
CDR3: CASSQEGLAGADTQYF

D: NA
size: few
V: TRBV10-3
J: TRBJ2-1
DNA: TGTGCCATCAGTGAGTCTAGCAGAGACAATGAGCAGTTCTTC
CDR3: CAISESSRDNEQFF

D: NA
size: NA
V: TRBV9
J: TRBJ1-1
DNA: TGTGCCAGCAGCGTAACAGGTGGAGGGGTCAGGGACACTGAAGCTTTCTTT
CDR3: CASSVTGGGVRDTEAFF

D: NA
size: NA
V: TRBV18
J: TRBJ1-1
DNA: TGTGCCAGCTCACCGGTGCCAGCCCGAACGGGGGTTAAAGCTTTCTTT
CDR3: CASSPVPARTGVKAFF

D: NA
size: NA
V: TRBV5-5
J: TRBJ1-4
DNA: TGTGCCAGCAGCTTACGACAGGCGCCAAATGAAAAACTGTTTTTT
CDR3: CASSLRQAPNEKLFF

D: NA
size: NA
V: TRBV18
J: TRBJ1-2
DNA: TGTGCCAGCTCTGCAGACAATAACTATGGCTACACCTTC
CDR3: CASSADNNYGYTF

D: NA
size: NA
V: TRBV15
J: TRBJ2-5
DNA: TGTGCCACCAGCAGAGGTATAAGAGGGGAGACCCAGTACTTC
CDR3: CATSRGIRGETQYF

D: NA
size: NA
V: TRBV18
J: TRBJ1-2
DNA: TGTGCCAGCTCACCGGCCCAGGATGATGGCTACACCTTC
CDR3: CASSPAQDDGYTF

D: TRBD1
size: NA
V: TRBV27
J: TRBJ2-7
DNA: TGTGCCAGCAACCCCGCAGGGGGCGACGAGCAGTACTTC
CDR3: CASNPAGGDEQYF

D: NA
size: NA
V: TRBV28
J: TRBJ1-2
DNA: TGTGCCAGCAGCAAACCCACGGGCAGGGGCGACTATGGCTACACCTTC
CDR3: CASSKPTGRGDYGYTF

D: NA
size: few
V: TRBV28
J: TRBJ2-5
DNA: TGTGCCAGCAGTTTTACCGATCGGGGGGAGACCCAGTACTTC
CDR3: CASSFTDRGETQYF

D: TRBD2
size: NA
V: TRBV11-2
J: TRBJ2-1
DNA: TGTGCCAGCAGCTTAGTGGTGGCGGGAGGGCCCTACAATGAGCAGTTCTTC
CDR3: CASSLVVAGGPYNEQFF

D: NA
size: NA
V: TRBV4-1
J: TRBJ2-3
DNA: TGCGCCAGCAGTCTACGGGATAGCACAGATACGCAGTATTTT
CDR3: CASSLRDSTDTQYF

D: TRBD1
size: NA
V: TRBV28
J: TRBJ1-4
DNA: TGTGCCAGCACCCCCGGACAGGGGCGGAGGGAAAAACTGTTTTTT
CDR3: CASTPGQGRREKLFF

D: NA
size: NA
V: TRBV4-1
J: TRBJ2-1
DNA: TGCGCCAGCAGCCAAGTCCTTCCTCTAGCCGCGCATTACAATGAGCAGTTCTTC
CDR3: CASSQVLPLAAHYNEQFF

D: TRBD1
size: NA
V: TRBV11-2
J: TRBJ1-1
DNA: TGTGCCAGCAGTTACAGGGGGCCGAACACTGAAGCTTTCTTT
CDR3: CASSYRGPNTEAFF

D: TRBD2
size: NA
V: TRBV5-1
J: TRBJ2-1
DNA: TGCGCCAGCAGCCTTGGACTAGCAGACAGCTCCTACAATGAGCAGTTCTTC
CDR3: CASSLGLADSSYNEQFF

D: NA
size: NA
V: TRBV2
J: TRBJ1-5
DNA: TGTGCCAGCAGTGAGCGGTACCAGCCCCAGCATTTT
CDR3: CASSERYQPQHF

D: TRBD2
size: few
V: TRBV6-5
J: TRBJ2-7
DNA: TGTGCCAGCAGTTACAGCGGGGTTGGGTCCTACGAGCAGTACTTC
CDR3: CASSYSGVGSYEQYF

D: TRBD1
size: NA
V: TRBV7-3
J: TRBJ1-5
DNA: TGTGCCAGCAGCCAACCGGGACAGATCAATCAGCCCCAGCATTTT
CDR3: CASSQPGQINQPQHF

D: NA
size: NA
V: TRBV19
J: TRBJ1-4
DNA: TGTGCCAGTCATGCCCAGGGAAACGACAATGAAAAACTGTTTTTT
CDR3: CASHAQGNDNEKLFF

D: NA
size: NA
V: TRBV7-5
J: TRBJ1-5
DNA: TGTGTCAGAAGCTTAGTTCAGTGGAATCAGCCCCAGCATTTT
CDR3: CVRSLVQWNQPQHF

D: NA
size: NA
V: TRBV19
J: TRBJ2-5
DNA: TGTGCCAGTAGTGCTGGGCTCCAAGAGACCCAGTACTTC
CDR3: CASSAGLQETQYF

D: TRBD2
size: NA
V: TRBV6-5
J: TRBJ2-3
DNA: TGTGCCAGCAGTTACGGGACTAGCCGCACAGATACGCAGTATTTT
CDR3: CASSYGTSRTDTQYF

D: TRBD2
size: once
V: TRBV2
J: TRBJ2-1
DNA: TGTGCCAGCACCCTACCGGGACTAGCGGAAAATGAGCAGTTCTTC
CDR3: CASTLPGLAENEQFF

D: TRBD1
size: once
V: TRBV19
J: TRBJ1-2
DNA: TGTGCCAGTAGTTTAACAGGGGGCTTTTATGGCTACACCTTC
CDR3: CASSLTGGFYGYTF

D: TRBD2
size: NA
V: TRBV5-1
J: TRBJ2-2
DNA: TGCGCCAGCAGGACTACTAGCGGGAGTACAACCGGGGAGCTGTTTTTT
CDR3: CASRTTSGSTTGELFF

D: NA
size: NA
V: TRBV7-2
J: TRBJ1-3
DNA: TGTGCCAGCAGCCTAGGCTGGGGGCCTGGAAACACCATATATTTT
CDR3: CASSLGWGPGNTIYF

D: TRBD1
size: NA
V: TRBV10-1
J: TRBJ2-7
DNA: TGCGCCAGCAGTGAACGACAGGGGGTCTACGAGCAGTACTTC
CDR3: CASSERQGVYEQYF